Sequencing of this T cell receptor beta chain was carried out in a study of blood T cell repertoires in COVID-19 (dated by TCRdb to 2018 to 2020). Background on the whole study: The collaborator samples originated in the United States, Italy and Spain and spanned the acute and convalescent phases of COVID-19. The samples were drawn from two sources: the first 160 participants of the ongoing ImmuneRACE study, and some 1,300 subjects contributed by 6 global collaborators. Sample metadata almost always included a de-identified subject ID, COVID-19 status, age in years and sex. Deeply sampled blood TCRbeta repertoires from subjects exposed to, actively infected with, or recovered from COVID-19 were included in the dataset. Where available, HLA class I and class II types were taken from metadata supplied by the sample provider and were not determined by assay-based typing. The material from the prospective study consisted of cDNA or gDNA derived from T cells, B-cell-depleted T cells, or PBMCs. The repertoires were released in a freely available public database intended as a resource for research on the immune response to SARS-CoV-2.

TCRbeta CDR3 regions were amplified from genomic DNA by means of the immunoSEQ Assay, a bias-controlled multiplex PCR. The original methods were these. The number of nucleated cells in each sample was estimated by amplification of reference gene primers within the assay. To quantify the absolute abundance of each unique TCRbeta CDR3 rearrangement, sequence reads were collapsed and filtered. For each sample, productive Simpson clonality was calculated by taking the square root of Simpson's diversity index across productive rearrangements. Not all clones reach the TCRdb copy of this immuneACCESS table, which keeps in-frame sequences only. Checked studies attribute under half of the gap to unresolved V genes and leave the rest unexplained. From that table come the V and J calls and clone size; the DNA was used to work out D and trimming. The sample yields about 70,000 clones; about four fifths were counted once. Of the sample, roughly 6.5% is held by the ten largest clones.

Paper-wide results and their limitations: Clinical and demographic metadata were provided uncurated, with the amount varying by source and participant.

The collaborating institutions used their own protocols to collect whole blood in K2EDTA tubes. For TCRbeta analysis, collaborators shipped samples as frozen whole blood, isolated PBMCs, or DNA extracted from either of those sample types. The germline V and J ends show losses of 4 bases and 4 bases respectively, and no gene match explains 2 bases of the junction. CDR1 LGHDT and CDR2 YNNKEL were looked up in the germline V gene (reference sequence). From the cysteine through the phenylalanine, the CDR3 covers 14 amino acids. Only the CDR3 DNA stays, 42 bases, in frame from base 1. Worth noting for this clone: The antigen this receptor binds is unknown. Base qualities are missing; no much larger clone stands one base away.

The sequence links TRBV3-1 (or the pseudogene TRBV3-2) to TRBJ1-5; 9 bases in the junction line up with TRBD1. This TCR was recovered from a woman between 55 and 75 years old with acute or convalescent COVID-19. Sequencing was done on a sample of peripheral blood. CDR3 reads: CASSLDRGNQPQHF. The sequence in DNA is TGTGCCAGCAGCCTAGACAGGGGGAATCAGCCCCAGCATTTT.